The rows below give T cell receptor beta chains drawn from one sample of a study of graft-versus-host responses after intestinal transplantation. These receptors are not linked to any known antigen. TCRdb keeps only in-frame clones here, not all; method: immunoSEQ multiplex PCR. The sample records under 150,000 clones, approximately 90% being singletons. This specimen was unstimulated CD4+ T cells sorted from spleen or lymph node cells, taken before intestinal transplant. The receptor set was obtained from a human donor who received an intestinal transplant. The CDR3 runs from the conserved cysteine through the conserved F or W. The D gene is left open where the match is weak. Not all rows give a size; the values are once, few, many and, for expanded clones, a class.

d_gene	v_gene	abundance	j_gene	CDR3nt	CDR3aa
-	TRBV29-1	-	TRBJ2-3	TGCAGCGTTGAAGCGGGATTTAACACAGATACGCAGTATTTT	CSVEAGFNTDTQYF
TRBD1	TRBV27	-	TRBJ2-7	TGTGCCAGCAAAGTTGGGACAGGGGCCCCCTTCGAGCAGTACTTC	CASKVGTGAPFEQYF
-	TRBV29-1	-	TRBJ1-3	TGCAGCGTGGGTTACACCTCTGGAAACACCATATATTTT	CSVGYTSGNTIYF
TRBD2	TRBV7-2	-	TRBJ2-3	TGTGCCAGCAGCCTAGCGGGGGTCACAGATACGCAGTATTTT	CASSLAGVTDTQYF
-	TRBV5-1	-	TRBJ2-2	TGCGCCAGCAGCTTGGATTTTAACACCGGGGAGCTGTTTTTT	CASSLDFNTGELFF
TRBD1	TRBV5-1	once	TRBJ1-1	TGCGCCAGCAATCGGGACAGGGGTCTTACTGAAGCTTTCTTT	CASNRDRGLTEAFF
TRBD1	TRBV6-5	-	TRBJ1-1	TGTGCCAGCAGTACAGGGGACAGTTTCACTGAAGCTTTCTTT	CASSTGDSFTEAFF
-	TRBV2	-	TRBJ1-1	TGTGCCAGCAGTGAAGGAGGTGAAGCTTTCTTT	CASSEGGEAFF
-	TRBV6-5	-	TRBJ2-7	TGTGCCAGCGGTTACTCCGGCCGCACCTACGAGCAGTACTTC	CASGYSGRTYEQYF
-	TRBV30	-	TRBJ1-2	TGTGCCTGGACCCGTACAGGTGGGCCCTATGGCTACACCTTC	CAWTRTGGPYGYTF
TRBD2	TRBV2	-	TRBJ2-1	TGTGCCAGTTTAGCGGGGGTGTCCTACAATGAGCAGTTCTTC	CASLAGVSYNEQFF
-	TRBV4-1	few	TRBJ1-3	TGCGCCAGCAGCCACCGAGCCAAGGACAGAGGAAACACCATATATTTT	CASSHRAKDRGNTIYF
TRBD1	TRBV11-3	-	TRBJ2-3	TGTGCCAGCAGCTCCGACAGGGGACCTATAAATACGCAGTATTTT	CASSSDRGPINTQYF
TRBD1	TRBV20-1	-	TRBJ2-7	TGCAGTGTTTCCGACAGGGAAAACCAGTACTTC	CSVSDRENQYF
TRBD1	TRBV5-4	-	TRBJ2-2	TGTGCCAGCAGCCGCCTTATACAGGGGGGGAACACCGGGGAGCTGTTTTTT	CASSRLIQGGNTGELFF
TRBD2	TRBV18	-	TRBJ2-5	TGTGCCAGCTCACTATCGGGGGGGCGGAAGACCCAGTACTTC	CASSLSGGRKTQYF
TRBD2	TRBV6-5	few	TRBJ2-7	TGTGCCAGCAGGACTAGCGGTTCTCCCTACGAGCAGTACTTC	CASRTSGSPYEQYF
TRBD2	TRBV2	-	TRBJ2-1	TGTGCCAGCAGGGACTTTAGGAGCGGGGGGGGCAATGAGCAGTTCTTC	CASRDFRSGGGNEQFF
-	TRBV28	-	TRBJ1-4	TGTGCCAGCAGTTTACCCAGGGGTCGTACTGAAAAACTGTTTTTT	CASSLPRGRTEKLFF
-	TRBV4-1	few	TRBJ1-3	TGCGCCAGCAGCCAGGAATACTCTGGAAACACCATATATTTT	CASSQEYSGNTIYF
-	TRBV5-1	-	TRBJ2-5	TGCGCCAGCAGCTTGTCTCAAGAGACCCAGTACTTC	CASSLSQETQYF
-	TRBV19	-	TRBJ2-1	TGTGCCAGTAACAAGAGGGGTTTGGGCTCCTACAATGAGCAGTTCTTC	CASNKRGLGSYNEQFF
-	TRBV25-1	-	TRBJ2-2	TGTGCCAGCAGTATCGCTCCGGGGCACACCGGGGAGCTGTTTTTT	CASSIAPGHTGELFF
TRBD2	TRBV5-1	-	TRBJ2-3	TGCGCCAGCAGCGCCGGGACTAGCGGTTACACAGATACGCAGTATTTT	CASSAGTSGYTDTQYF
TRBD2	TRBV10-3	-	TRBJ2-2	TGTGCCACCAGAGCGGGGGGGATGAACACCGGGGAGCTGTTTTTT	CATRAGGMNTGELFF
-	TRBV2	-	TRBJ1-1	TGTGCCAGCAGTGAAGGGTTGAACACTGAAGCTTTCTTT	CASSEGLNTEAFF
-	TRBV6-1	-	TRBJ2-7	TGTGCCAGCAGTGCCTACGAGCAGTACTTC	CASSAYEQYF
TRBD2	TRBV9	-	TRBJ2-2	TGTGCCAGCAAGTCCGGGACTAGTCCTACCGGGGAGCTGTTTTTT	CASKSGTSPTGELFF
TRBD1	TRBV27	-	TRBJ2-3	TGTGCCAGCAGACCTTGGGGGACAGGGGAAGATACGCAGTATTTT	CASRPWGTGEDTQYF
-	TRBV6-1	once	TRBJ1-5	TGTGCCAGCAGTGTGGGACTTAGGGGCAATCAGCCCCAGCATTTT	CASSVGLRGNQPQHF
-	TRBV25-1	-	TRBJ1-5	TGTGCCAGCAGTCCGGGGGGGCTCGGCAATCAGCCCCAGCATTTT	CASSPGGLGNQPQHF
-	TRBV19	-	TRBJ1-2	TGTGCCAGTAGTGGCGCCGGGGGAGGCTACACCTTC	CASSGAGGGYTF
-	TRBV29-1	once	TRBJ1-2	TGCAGCGTCGCCCCCGGACTCCAGGCTCACTATGGCTACACCTTC	CSVAPGLQAHYGYTF
-	TRBV10-1	-	TRBJ2-7	TGCGCCAGCAAAGACAGGTTCCACGAGCAGTACTTC	CASKDRFHEQYF
TRBD1	TRBV4-1	-	TRBJ1-4	TGCGCCAGCAGCAATTCTGGGACAGGACCTAATGAAAAACTGTTTTTT	CASSNSGTGPNEKLFF
-	TRBV18	-	TRBJ1-5	TGTGCCAGCTCACCAATACAGGGAAATCAGCCCCAGCATTTT	CASSPIQGNQPQHF
-	TRBV27	-	TRBJ2-3	TGTGCCAGCAATCTCCGGGGCACAGATACGCAGTATTTT	CASNLRGTDTQYF
-	TRBV28	-	TRBJ1-2	TGTGCCAGCAGTTTCGGGGCGCTCAACTATGGCTACACCTTC	CASSFGALNYGYTF
-	TRBV6-1	-	TRBJ1-2	TGTGCCAGCGCGGCAAGTACAGGTGGCTACACCTTC	CASAASTGGYTF
TRBD2	TRBV12-5	-	TRBJ2-7	TGTGCTAGTGGTTTGGGTAGCGGGGGACCCTACGAGCAGTACTTC	CASGLGSGGPYEQYF
-	TRBV21-1	-	TRBJ1-1	TGTGCCAGCAGCAATAAAACAGGGAGGGGTTTGACTGAAGCTTTCTTT	CASSNKTGRGLTEAFF
-	TRBV28	-	TRBJ1-4	TGTGCCAGCAGCCCGGCGGGGGTGGATGAAAAACTGTTTTTT	CASSPAGVDEKLFF
-	TRBV11-2	-	TRBJ2-1	TGTGCCAGCAGCAAGGCGGGGGCGGTCTACAATGAGCAGTTCTTC	CASSKAGAVYNEQFF
-	TRBV18	-	TRBJ2-3	TGTGCCAGCTCACCTCAGGAGGGGGCCGCAGATACGCAGTATTTT	CASSPQEGAADTQYF
-	TRBV2	-	TRBJ2-3	TGTGCCAGCAACCTAGGGCGGGCAGATACGCAGTATTTT	CASNLGRADTQYF
-	TRBV7-9	-	TRBJ1-2	TGTGCCAGCAAGTGGGGCGGAAGTAACTATGGCTACACCTTC	CASKWGGSNYGYTF
-	TRBV7-9	-	TRBJ1-4	TGTGCCAGCAGCTTATCACTGACTAATGAAAAACTGTTTTTT	CASSLSLTNEKLFF
-	TRBV5-1	-	TRBJ2-7	TGCGCCAGCAGCTTGGGGTTGGGGAGCTCCTACGAGCAGTACTTC	CASSLGLGSSYEQYF
TRBD1	TRBV5-5	-	TRBJ2-7	TGTGCCAGCAGCGGCAAGTGGGACAGACTCCCCTACGAGCAGTACTTC	CASSGKWDRLPYEQYF
-	TRBV18	-	TRBJ1-5	TGTGCCAGCTCACTATCGGGTGATAATCAGCCCCAGCATTTT	CASSLSGDNQPQHF
TRBD2	TRBV11-2	-	TRBJ2-1	TGTGCCAGCAGCTTACAAGCGGGGGGGCGAAATGAGCAGTTCTTC	CASSLQAGGRNEQFF
-	TRBV29-1	once	TRBJ2-1	TGCAGCGTTGAGGCCACCCGATACAATGAGCAGTTCTTC	CSVEATRYNEQFF
TRBD2	TRBV5-1	-	TRBJ2-3	TGCGCCAGCAGCTTGGGCGGGGGGACCTCAAGCACAGATACGCAGTATTTT	CASSLGGGTSSTDTQYF